These 21 T cell receptor beta chains were sequenced from one sample in a study of T cells in Graves' hyperthyroidism and ophthalmopathy. RNA transcripts provided the source from which TCR beta CDR3 regions were amplified. A set of HTBI primers served as the primers for a first-round RT-PCR of the TCR CDR3. In TCRdb, the multiplex PCR reads were re-called with MiXCR into one record per CDR3 protein. Of 300,000 to 400,000 distinct CDR3 sequences listed, around 23% are singletons. The sequenced sample was blood. These TCRs come from a woman in her 50s with Graves' hyperthyroidism.

There are many counts of this clonotype. Just one base apart from a much larger clone, this may be a read error. This sequence joins TRBV5-4 and TRBJ2-7, with 8 bases aligning to TRBD1. With V trimmed by 4 bases and J by 6 bases, 3 bases remained unmatched. This CDR3 has 12 residues. CDR1 is SGHNT and CDR2 is YYREEE in the germline V gene (reference sequence). CDR3 nucleotides: TGTGCCAGCAGCCCGACAGGGGTCGAGCAGTACTTC. As protein: CASSPTGVEQYF.

This clonotype was seen only a few times. The rearrangement joins TRBV11-3 to TRBJ1-6; 7 nucleotides line up with TRBD1. V lost 3 bases, J lost 8 bases, and 4 bases stayed unmatched. In germline, CDR1 is SGHNT, CDR2 YENEEA. The CDR3 runs to 14 residues. The CDR3 DNA reads as TGTGCCAGCAGCTTTACAGGGGACTATTCACCCCTCCACTTT. Its protein product is CASSFTGDYSPLHF.

Many counts were recorded for this clonotype. The chain has TRBV7-9 and TRBJ2-7; D may correspond to TRBD1 or TRBD2 (5 bases each). Germline V gene lookup returns CDR1 SEHNR and CDR2 FQNEAQ (reference sequence). CDR3 length equals 13 residues. V gave up 4 bases and J gave up 0 bases, with 7 bases separating them. This chain's CDR3 is CASSWDVSYEQYF. CDR3 sequence (DNA): TGTGCCAGCAGCTGGGACGTCTCCTACGAGCAGTACTTC.

This clonotype was seen ten or more times. This chain joins TRBV28 and TRBJ2-5, with 12 bases fitting TRBD2. After removal of 3 bases from V and 4 bases from J, the junction contained 3 bases not matched to a gene. This CDR3 region has 15 residues. Germline V lookup: CDR1 MDHEN, CDR2 SYDVKM. CDR3 in amino acids: CASSFLAGGTETQYF. Written as DNA, the CDR3 is TGTGCCAGCAGTTTTCTAGCGGGAGGGACAGAGACCCAGTACTTC. The variable domain in full, completed from reference TRBV28 and TRBJ2-5, reads DVKVTQSSRYLVKRTGEKVFLECVQDMDHENMFWYRQDPGLGLRLIYFSYDVKMKEKGDIPEGYSVSREKKERFSLILESASTNQTSMYLCASSFLAGGTETQYFGPGTRLLVL.

Turning to this clonotype: A read error may explain this, as a much larger clone is one base away. This chain joins TRBV28 and TRBJ2-2; perhaps TRBD2 as D (6 bases). CDR3 size: 15 residues. Germline assignment: CDR1 MDHEN and CDR2 SYDVKM. CDR3 sequence: CASRGTGLNTGGLFF. The CDR3 nucleotides are TGTGCCAGCAGGGGAACAGGCTTGAACACCGGGGGGCTGTTTTTT.

The chain couples TRBV9 to TRBJ1-1, with D possibly TRBD1 on 5 matching bases. There are 16 residues in the CDR3. Trimming shortened V by 4 bases and J by 1 base, and 17 bases separated the two germline ends. Germline CDR1 reads SGDLS; CDR2 reads YYNGEE. The CDR3: CASSHPGEGPNTEAFF. The CDR3 nucleotides read TGTGCCAGCAGCCACCCCGGGGAGGGACCGAACACTGAAGCTTTCTTT.

There are many counts of this clonotype. This chain connects TRBV15 to TRBJ1-1; D is perhaps TRBD1 (6 bases). The V gene's germline CDR1 is LNHNV and CDR2 YYDKDF (reference sequence). CDR3 size: 15 residues. The V gene lost 0 bases and the J gene lost 0 bases, with 8 bases spanning the gap. The CDR3 loop reads CATSREKGVNTEAFF. The CDR3, as DNA: TGTGCCACCAGCAGAGAAAAGGGGGTGAACACTGAAGCTTTCTTT.

This clonotype was picked up many times. A junction end diverges from the germline sequence, so it may reflect a read error. The chain couples TRBV7-7 to TRBJ2-2; a weak D match, TRBD2 (6 bases). CDR3 length: 17 amino acids. CDR1 is SSHAT and CDR2 is FNYEAQ in the germline V gene (reference sequence). CDR3 in DNA: TGTGCTAGCAGCGCCTCGGGACCCGGACTAAACACCGGGGAGCTGTTTTTT. Translating it yields CASSASGPGLNTGELFF.

On this clonotype: The junction differs from germline at one of its ends, possibly a read error. The V gene is TRBV6-1, the J gene TRBJ2-1, with TRBD2 matching over 11 bases. CDR3 length: 23 amino acids. Germline V lookup: CDR1 MNHNS, CDR2 SASEGT. The CDR3 DNA is TGTGCCAGCAGTGTTAGATCCGGTATGGGTCTTGGGATAGCGGGAGGGCCCTCCAATGAGCGGTTCTTC. Its translation is CASSVRSGMGLGIAGGPSNERFF.

This clonotype was seen repeatedly, ten times or more. The rearrangement links TRBV11-3 to TRBJ2-1, with 11 bases lining up with TRBD1. The CDR3 contains 15 residues. The ends lost 3 bases at V and 9 bases at J; junction bases unmatched: 7. The germline V gene encodes CDR1 SGHNT and CDR2 YENEEA. The chain's CDR3 is CASSLTGQGAVEQFF. DNA of the CDR3: TGTGCCAGCAGCTTGACTGGACAGGGGGCGGTTGAGCAGTTCTTC.

In this sample, this clonotype turned up once. This could be a read error, since a much larger clone is one nucleotide away. The J gene is TRBJ2-7, the V gene TRBV7-2; 9 nucleotides line up with TRBD2. Germline V lookup: CDR1 SGHTA, CDR2 FQGNSA. The CDR3 has 15 amino acids. CDR3 nucleotide sequence: TGTGCCAGCAGCTTAGGACTAGCGGAACTCTACGGGCAGTACTTC. It translates to CASSLGLAELYGQYF.

This clonotype was seen only a few times. The rearrangement uses TRBV28 and TRBJ1-2; 7 bases are a match to TRBD1. The CDR3 sequence is 14 residues long. Trimming cost V 5 bases and J 1 base; bases outside gene matches: 4. Germline V gives CDR1 MDHEN, CDR2 SYDVKM. In DNA form, the CDR3 reads TGTGCCAGCAGTGGGGGACAGAATAACTATGGCTACACCTTC. Protein: CASSGGQNNYGYTF.

This clonotype was observed at least ten times. V gene TRBV2 combines with J gene TRBJ2-5, with 9 nucleotides matching TRBD1. With 5 bases clipped from V and 1 base from J, the junction kept 5 bases outside the gene matches. Germline CDR1 reads SNHLY; CDR2 reads FYNNEI. This CDR3 spans 15 amino acids. CDR3 sequence reads: CASSTGGSFQETQYF. The CDR3 nucleotides read TGTGCCAGCAGTACAGGGGGCAGTTTCCAAGAGACCCAGTACTTC.

This clonotype was recorded many times. The rearrangement links TRBV3-1 to TRBJ1-1, with D possibly TRBD1 on 6 matching bases. V lost 1 base and J lost 0, with 12 bases in between. The CDR3 has 16 amino acids. Germline CDR1 LGHDT, CDR2 YNNKEL (reference sequence). The CDR3 protein is CASSQGGGLMNTEAFF. For the CDR3, the DNA is TGTGCCAGCAGCCAAGGGGGGGGCCTCATGAACACTGAAGCTTTCTTT.

This clonotype has a handful of counts. This chain connects TRBV19 to TRBJ1-5; 8 nucleotides match TRBD1. Per the germline V gene, CDR1 is LNHDA and CDR2 is SQIVND (reference sequence). V shed 7 bases and J 0 bases; nucleotides not matched to a gene: 11. The CDR3 has 17 residues. CDR3 loop: CASKPPPTGVSNQPQHF. CDR3 DNA sequence: TGTGCCAGTAAGCCGCCACCGACAGGGGTTAGCAATCAGCCCCAGCATTTT.

This rearrangement joins TRBV11-2 to TRBJ2-7; TRBD2 might be the D (6 bases). The V end lost 3 bases, the J end lost 4 bases, and 10 bases lay between the germline ends. The CDR3 loop spans 13 amino acids. CDR1 and CDR2 (germline): SGHAT, FQNNGV. CDR3 in amino acids: CASSFGEVYEQYF. The CDR3 DNA sequence: TGTGCCAGCAGCTTCGGGGAGGTGTACGAGCAGTACTTC.

The sample holds many counts of this clonotype. This chain links TRBV20-1 with TRBJ2-5; D gene unclear. From germline, CDR1 is DFQATT and CDR2 SNEGSKA (reference sequence). This CDR3 has 12 amino acids. V gave up 6 bases and J gave up 1 base, with 9 bases separating them. The CDR3 loop is CSAEVVQETQYF. The CDR3 nucleotides read TGCAGTGCCGAGGTGGTCCAAGAGACCCAGTACTTC.

This clonotype was detected ten times or more. The gene calls are TRBV11-2 and TRBJ2-1; D unclear. This CDR3 region has 14 residues. Trimming removed 5 bases at V and 10 bases at J, with 18 bases between. Germline V gene data show CDR1 as SGHAT and CDR2 as FQNNGV. The DNA for the CDR3 is TGTGCCAGCAGCCCTACTCGAACAATAGGGGAGCAGTTCTTC. It specifies CASSPTRTIGEQFF.

This clonotype was recorded a few times. The chain uses TRBV5-1 and TRBJ2-1; 10 bases agree with TRBD2. V lost 5 bases to trimming and J lost 7 bases; unmatched junction nucleotides: 21. Looked up from germline, CDR1 is SGHRS and CDR2 is YFSETQ. There are 19 residues in the CDR3. The CDR3 DNA sequence: TGCGCCAGCAGGTTACGGACAGGTCTAGCGGGGGAGCTCCGAAATGAGCAGTTCTTC. It translates to CASRLRTGLAGELRNEQFF.

This clonotype was observed many times. The chain couples TRBV20-1 to TRBJ2-7; D remains ambiguous. Trimming cost V 4 bases and J 6 bases, with 7 bases left between them. The CDR3 has 10 residues. The germline CDR1 and CDR2 sequences are DFQATT and SNEGSKA (reference sequence). CDR3 region: CSAKVGEQYF. The CDR3 coding sequence is TGCAGTGCTAAAGTGGGCGAGCAGTACTTC.

This chain joins TRBV4-2 and TRBJ2-7, with D maybe TRBD1 (5 bases). Germline CDR1 reads LGHNA; CDR2 reads YNFKEQ. Trimming left V 0 bases short and J 3 bases short, with 12 bases between. The CDR3 totals 15 residues. DNA for the CDR3: TGTGCCAGCAGCCAAGATTTTGGTCAGGGCTACGAGCAGTACTTC. It codes for CASSQDFGQGYEQYF.